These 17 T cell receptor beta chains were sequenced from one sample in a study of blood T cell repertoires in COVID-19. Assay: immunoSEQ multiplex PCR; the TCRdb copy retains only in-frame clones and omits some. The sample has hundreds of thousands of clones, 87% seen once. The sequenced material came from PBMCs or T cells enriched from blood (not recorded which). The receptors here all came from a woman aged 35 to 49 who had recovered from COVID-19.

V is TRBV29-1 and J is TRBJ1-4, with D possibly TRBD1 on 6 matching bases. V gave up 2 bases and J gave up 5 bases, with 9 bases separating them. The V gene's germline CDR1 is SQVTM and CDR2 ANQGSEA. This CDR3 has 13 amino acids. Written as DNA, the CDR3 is TGCAGCGTTGAAACAGGGAGAAATGAAAAACTGTTTTTT. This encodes CSVETGRNEKLFF.

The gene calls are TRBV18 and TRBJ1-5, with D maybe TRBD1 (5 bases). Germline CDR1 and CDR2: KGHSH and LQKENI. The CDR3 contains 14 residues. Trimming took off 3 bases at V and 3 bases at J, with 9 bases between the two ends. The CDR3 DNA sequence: TGTGCCAGCTCACCGGGACTCACCAATCAGCCCCAGCATTTT. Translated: CASSPGLTNQPQHF.

The CDR3 sequence: CASRRSGLNAYNEQFF. CDR3 sequence (DNA): TGTGCCAGCAGGCGCTCGGGACTTAATGCCTACAATGAGCAGTTCTTC. The chain carries TRBV28 and TRBJ2-1; a possible D gene is TRBD2 (6 bases). V dropped 6 bases and J dropped 2 bases, with 17 bases sitting between them. CDR1 is MDHEN, CDR2 SYDVKM, per germline. This CDR3 has 16 residues. The whole variable domain, remainder taken from reference TRBV28 and TRBJ2-1, is DVKVTQSSRYLVKRTGEKVFLECVQDMDHENMFWYRQDPGLGLRLIYFSYDVKMKEKGDIPEGYSVSREKKERFSLILESASTNQTSMYLCASRRSGLNAYNEQFFGPGTRLTVL.

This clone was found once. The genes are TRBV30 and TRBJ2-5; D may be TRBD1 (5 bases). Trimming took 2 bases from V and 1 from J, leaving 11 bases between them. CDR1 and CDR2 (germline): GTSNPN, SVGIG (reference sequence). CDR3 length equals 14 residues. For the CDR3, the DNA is TGTGCCTGGAGTACCAGGGTCTCCCAAGAGACCCAGTACTTC. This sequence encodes CAWSTRVSQETQYF.

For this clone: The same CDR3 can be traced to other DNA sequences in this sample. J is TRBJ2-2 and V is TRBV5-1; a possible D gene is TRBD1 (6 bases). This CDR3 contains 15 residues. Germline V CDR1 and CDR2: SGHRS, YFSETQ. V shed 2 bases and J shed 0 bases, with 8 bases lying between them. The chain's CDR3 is CASSFGGTNTGELFF. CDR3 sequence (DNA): TGCGCCAGCAGCTTTGGGGGCACGAACACCGGGGAGCTGTTTTTT.

The DNA for the CDR3 is TGTGCCAGCAGCGCGGCTAGCGGGAGGAATGAGCAGTTCTTC. Its protein is CASSAASGRNEQFF. This chain connects TRBV4-2 to TRBJ2-1, with 11 bases identical to TRBD2. This CDR3 is built from 14 residues. Losses at the gene ends were 5 bases for V and 7 bases for J; bases not matched to a gene: 4. Per the germline V gene, CDR1 is LGHNA and CDR2 is YNFKEQ.

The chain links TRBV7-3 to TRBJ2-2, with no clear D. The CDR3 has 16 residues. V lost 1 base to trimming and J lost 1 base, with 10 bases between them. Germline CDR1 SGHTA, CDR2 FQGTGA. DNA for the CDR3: TGTGCCAGCAGCTTAAGGTTTAGCAGGAACACCGGGGAGCTGTTTTTT. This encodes CASSLRFSRNTGELFF.

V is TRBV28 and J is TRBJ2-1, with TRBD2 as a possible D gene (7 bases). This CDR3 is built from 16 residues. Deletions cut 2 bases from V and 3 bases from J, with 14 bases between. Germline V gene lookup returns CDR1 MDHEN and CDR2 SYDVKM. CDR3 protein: CASSLGGGGFYNEQFF. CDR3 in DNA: TGTGCCAGCAGTTTAGGGGGAGGGGGGTTCTACAATGAGCAGTTCTTC.

CDR3 nucleotides: TGTGCCAGCAGTCTTCCGACGACAGGGGGGTTAGGCTCACCCCTCCACTTT. Translation: CASSLPTTGGLGSPLHF. The rearrangement links TRBV4-2 to TRBJ1-6; TRBD1 aligns across 9 bases. CDR1 is LGHNA and CDR2 is YNFKEQ in the germline V gene. V trimming: 6 bases; J trimming: 10 bases; junction bases outside the gene matches: 16. The CDR3 has 17 residues.

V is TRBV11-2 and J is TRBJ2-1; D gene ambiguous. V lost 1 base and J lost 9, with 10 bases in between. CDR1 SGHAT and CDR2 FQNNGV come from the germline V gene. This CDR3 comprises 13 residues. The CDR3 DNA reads TGTGCCAGCAGCTTAGTCTCGCCTATTGAGCAGTTCTTC. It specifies CASSLVSPIEQFF.

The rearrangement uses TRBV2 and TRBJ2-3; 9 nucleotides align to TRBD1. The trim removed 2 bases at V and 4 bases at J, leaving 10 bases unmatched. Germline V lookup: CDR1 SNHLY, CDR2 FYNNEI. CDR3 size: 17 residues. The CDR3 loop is CASSELGGQGISDTQYF. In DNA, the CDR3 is TGTGCCAGCAGTGAATTAGGGGGACAGGGAATTTCAGATACGCAGTATTTT. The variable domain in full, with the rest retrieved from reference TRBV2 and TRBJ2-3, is EPEVTQTPSHQVTQMGQEVILRCVPISNHLYFYWYRQILGQKVEFLVSFYNNEISEKSEIFDDQFSVERPDGSNFTLKIRSTKLEDSAMYFCASSELGGQGISDTQYFGPGTRLTVL.

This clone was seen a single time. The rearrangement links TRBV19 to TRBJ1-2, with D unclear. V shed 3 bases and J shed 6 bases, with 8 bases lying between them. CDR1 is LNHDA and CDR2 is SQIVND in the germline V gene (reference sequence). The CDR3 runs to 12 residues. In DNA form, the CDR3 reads TGTGCCAGTAGTATTTACCCAGATGGCTACACCTTC. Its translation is CASSIYPDGYTF.

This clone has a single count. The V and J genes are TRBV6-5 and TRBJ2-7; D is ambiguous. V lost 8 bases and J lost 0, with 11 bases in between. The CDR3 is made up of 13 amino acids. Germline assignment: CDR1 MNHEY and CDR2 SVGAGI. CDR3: CASGLKSSYEQYF. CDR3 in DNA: TGTGCCAGCGGTTTGAAGAGCTCCTACGAGCAGTACTTC.

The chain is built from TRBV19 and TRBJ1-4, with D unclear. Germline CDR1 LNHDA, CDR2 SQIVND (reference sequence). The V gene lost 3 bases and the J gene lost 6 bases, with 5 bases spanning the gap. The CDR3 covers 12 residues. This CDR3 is CASSMRYEKLFF. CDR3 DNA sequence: TGTGCCAGTAGTATGCGGTATGAAAAACTGTTTTTT. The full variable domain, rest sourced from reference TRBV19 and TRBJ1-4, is DGGITQSPKYLFRKEGQNVTLSCEQNLNHDAMYWYRQDPGQGLRLIYYSQIVNDFQKGDIAEGYSVSREKKESFPLTVTSAQKNPTAFYLCASSMRYEKLFFGSGTQLSVL.

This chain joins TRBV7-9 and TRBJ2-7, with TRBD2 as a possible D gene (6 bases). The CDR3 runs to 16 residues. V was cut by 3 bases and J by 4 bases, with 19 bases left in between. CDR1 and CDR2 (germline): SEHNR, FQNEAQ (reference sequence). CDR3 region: CASSFYRASDRYEQYF. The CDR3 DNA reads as TGTGCCAGCAGCTTTTATAGGGCTAGCGATCGGTACGAGCAGTACTTC.

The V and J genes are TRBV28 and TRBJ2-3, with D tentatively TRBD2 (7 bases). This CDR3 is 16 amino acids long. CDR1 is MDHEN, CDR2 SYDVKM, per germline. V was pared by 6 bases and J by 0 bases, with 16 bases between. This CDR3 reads CASRGEGQASTDTQYF. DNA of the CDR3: TGTGCCAGCAGGGGGGAGGGACAAGCTAGCACAGATACGCAGTATTTT.

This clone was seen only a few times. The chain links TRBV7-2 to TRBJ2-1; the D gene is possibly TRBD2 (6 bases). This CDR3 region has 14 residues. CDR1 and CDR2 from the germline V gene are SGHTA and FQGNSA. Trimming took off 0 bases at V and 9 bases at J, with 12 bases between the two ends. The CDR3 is CASSLASGEGEQFF. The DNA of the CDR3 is TGTGCCAGCAGCTTAGCTTCGGGAGAGGGTGAGCAGTTCTTC.